This is a list of T cell receptor beta chains from one sample in a study of blood T cell repertoires in COVID-19. Clones were read by immunoSEQ multiplex PCR, and TCRdb kept only the in-frame ones, dropping some. The sample contains a few hundred thousand clones, about 90% of which appear only once. Sequenced: PBMCs or T cells enriched from blood (not recorded which). The source of these receptors is a young man who had recovered from COVID-19. Both conserved end residues are part of each CDR3. D genes are given only for firm matches. The size of a clone is reported for some rows only, either as once, few or many, or as a class for expanded clones.

CDR3 DNA: TGCGCCAGCAGCTACGGGACTCCCAACAATGAGCAGTTCTTC; CDR3 protein: CASSYGTPNNEQFF; CDR3 length: 14; V gene: TRBV5-1; clone size: .; J gene: TRBJ2-1; D gene: .
CDR3 DNA: TGTGCCAGCAGCGTAGGAGGGGAGCAGTACTTC; CDR3 protein: CASSVGGEQYF; CDR3 length: 11; V gene: TRBV9; clone size: .; J gene: TRBJ2-7; D gene: .
CDR3 DNA: TGTGCCAGTAGCAGCAGGGAAGGGAACTATGGCTACACCTTC; CDR3 protein: CASSSREGNYGYTF; CDR3 length: 14; V gene: TRBV19; clone size: .; J gene: TRBJ1-2; D gene: .
CDR3 DNA: TGTGCCAGCAGAGGAAGGGGGCACTACACCTTC; CDR3 protein: CASRGRGHYTF; CDR3 length: 11; V gene: TRBV5-6; clone size: .; J gene: TRBJ1-2; D gene: TRBD1
CDR3 DNA: TGTGCCAGCAGCTCTGGACTAGAAGCAGATACGCAGTATTTT; CDR3 protein: CASSSGLEADTQYF; CDR3 length: 14; V gene: TRBV5-6; clone size: .; J gene: TRBJ2-3; D gene: TRBD2
CDR3 DNA: TGTGCCAGCAGCTCGGGCACAGATACGCAGTATTTT; CDR3 protein: CASSSGTDTQYF; CDR3 length: 12; V gene: TRBV11-2; clone size: .; J gene: TRBJ2-3; D gene: .
CDR3 DNA: TGTGCCTGGAGTGTACAGGGGAACTCTGGAAACACCATATATTTT; CDR3 protein: CAWSVQGNSGNTIYF; CDR3 length: 15; V gene: TRBV30; clone size: .; J gene: TRBJ1-3; D gene: TRBD1
CDR3 DNA: TGCGCCAGCAGCTCAACACTAATATCCCTAGCGGGGGACGAGCAGTACTTC; CDR3 protein: CASSSTLISLAGDEQYF; CDR3 length: 17; V gene: TRBV5-1; clone size: few; J gene: TRBJ2-7; D gene: TRBD2
CDR3 DNA: TGTGCCAGCAGCTTATTTCCGAGCAATCAGCCCCAGCATTTT; CDR3 protein: CASSLFPSNQPQHF; CDR3 length: 14; V gene: TRBV7-9; clone size: .; J gene: TRBJ1-5; D gene: .
CDR3 DNA: TGTGCCAGCAGCGCTACGACAGGCATTTATGGCTACACCTTC; CDR3 protein: CASSATTGIYGYTF; CDR3 length: 14; V gene: TRBV9; clone size: .; J gene: TRBJ1-2; D gene: .
CDR3 DNA: TGCGCCAGCAGTGAGACCTTAGGGGACAGAGGGAACGAGCAGTACTTC; CDR3 protein: CASSETLGDRGNEQYF; CDR3 length: 16; V gene: TRBV10-1; clone size: .; J gene: TRBJ2-7; D gene: TRBD1
CDR3 DNA: TGTGCCAGCTCAAGACAGGGAAGCCTCTACGAGCAGTACTTC; CDR3 protein: CASSRQGSLYEQYF; CDR3 length: 14; V gene: TRBV18; clone size: .; J gene: TRBJ2-7; D gene: TRBD1
CDR3 DNA: TGCAGCGTTGAAGGGGGGCCTCTGTCCTACGAGCAGTACTTC; CDR3 protein: CSVEGGPLSYEQYF; CDR3 length: 14; V gene: TRBV29-1; clone size: .; J gene: TRBJ2-7; D gene: .
CDR3 DNA: TGTGCCATCAGTGAACAGGAAGGTAATTCACCCCTCCACTTT; CDR3 protein: CAISEQEGNSPLHF; CDR3 length: 14; V gene: TRBV10-3; clone size: few; J gene: TRBJ1-6; D gene: .
CDR3 DNA: TGTGCCATCAAACTCGACAACTCGCCCGACTCCTACAATGAGCAGTTCTTC; CDR3 protein: CAIKLDNSPDSYNEQFF; CDR3 length: 17; V gene: TRBV10-3; clone size: .; J gene: TRBJ2-1; D gene: .
CDR3 DNA: TGTGCCAGCAGTGAATTTCAGGGCGCCGGGGAGCTGTTTTTT; CDR3 protein: CASSEFQGAGELFF; CDR3 length: 14; V gene: TRBV2; clone size: .; J gene: TRBJ2-2; D gene: .
CDR3 DNA: TGTGCCAGCAGCGCACCGGGACAGGCGGGCAATGAGCAGTTCTTC; CDR3 protein: CASSAPGQAGNEQFF; CDR3 length: 15; V gene: TRBV5-8; clone size: few; J gene: TRBJ2-1; D gene: TRBD1
CDR3 DNA: TGTGCCAGTAGTTACGGGACTGTAACCGGGGAGCTGTTTTTT; CDR3 protein: CASSYGTVTGELFF; CDR3 length: 14; V gene: TRBV19; clone size: .; J gene: TRBJ2-2; D gene: .
CDR3 DNA: TGTGCCAGTATATCGAGTGGGCTCCTCTCTGGAAACACCATATATTTT; CDR3 protein: CASISSGLLSGNTIYF; CDR3 length: 16; V gene: TRBV19; clone size: .; J gene: TRBJ1-3; D gene: .
CDR3 DNA: TGCGCCAGCAGCTTGCAGGGGGCTTACACTGAAGCTTTCTTT; CDR3 protein: CASSLQGAYTEAFF; CDR3 length: 14; V gene: TRBV5-1; clone size: .; J gene: TRBJ1-1; D gene: TRBD1
CDR3 DNA: TGTGCCAGCAGCCTCCAGGGAGGGGGCACTGAAGCTTTCTTT; CDR3 protein: CASSLQGGGTEAFF; CDR3 length: 14; V gene: TRBV11-2; clone size: .; J gene: TRBJ1-1; D gene: .
CDR3 DNA: TGTGCCAGCTCAGGGAGTGCTGACTATGGCTACACCTTC; CDR3 protein: CASSGSADYGYTF; CDR3 length: 13; V gene: TRBV18; clone size: .; J gene: TRBJ1-2; D gene: .
CDR3 DNA: TGTGCCAGCAGATACACTAGCAATCAGCCCCAGCATTTT; CDR3 protein: CASRYTSNQPQHF; CDR3 length: 13; V gene: TRBV12-3/TRBV12-4; clone size: .; J gene: TRBJ1-5; D gene: .
CDR3 DNA: TGTGCCAGCTTTCGAGGGGGAGATACGCAGTATTTT; CDR3 protein: CASFRGGDTQYF; CDR3 length: 12; V gene: TRBV5-4; clone size: .; J gene: TRBJ2-3; D gene: .
CDR3 DNA: TGTGCCAGCAGCCAAGGGGCCGGCGGGGGCGACTTC; CDR3 protein: CASSQGAGGGDF; CDR3 length: 12; V gene: TRBV3-1/TRBV3-2; clone size: .; J gene: TRBJ1-2; D gene: .
CDR3 DNA: TGTGCCACTGGCGAGGTCGGCTACACCTTC; CDR3 protein: CATGEVGYTF; CDR3 length: 10; V gene: TRBV30; clone size: .; J gene: TRBJ1-2; D gene: .
CDR3 DNA: TGTGCCAGCAGCTTAGCGGGAGGAAATGAAAAACTGTTTTTT; CDR3 protein: CASSLAGGNEKLFF; CDR3 length: 14; V gene: TRBV7-9; clone size: .; J gene: TRBJ1-4; D gene: .
CDR3 DNA: TGTGCCAGCAGTTTCAGTGCCTATAATTCACCCCTCCACTTT; CDR3 protein: CASSFSAYNSPLHF; CDR3 length: 14; V gene: TRBV27; clone size: .; J gene: TRBJ1-6; D gene: .
CDR3 DNA: TGTGCCAGCAGTTTCAGAAGGAACACTGAAGCTTTCTTT; CDR3 protein: CASSFRRNTEAFF; CDR3 length: 13; V gene: TRBV27; clone size: .; J gene: TRBJ1-1; D gene: .
CDR3 DNA: TGTGCCAGCAGCTTAGCGATTGCACAGGGTACGCAGTATTTT; CDR3 protein: CASSLAIAQGTQYF; CDR3 length: 14; V gene: TRBV7-6; clone size: .; J gene: TRBJ2-3; D gene: .
CDR3 DNA: TGTGCCAGCAGCTTGCGAGGGGGAAGGGGCCAGCCCCAGCATTTT; CDR3 protein: CASSLRGGRGQPQHF; CDR3 length: 15; V gene: TRBV5-6; clone size: few; J gene: TRBJ1-5; D gene: .
CDR3 DNA: TGTGCCAGCAGTGAAGGGGCAGGGTTCAACTATGGCTACACCTTC; CDR3 protein: CASSEGAGFNYGYTF; CDR3 length: 15; V gene: TRBV6-1; clone size: .; J gene: TRBJ1-2; D gene: .
CDR3 DNA: TGTGCCAGCAGCCTAGAACAGGCGCCCTACTATGGCTACACCTTC; CDR3 protein: CASSLEQAPYYGYTF; CDR3 length: 15; V gene: TRBV7-9; clone size: few; J gene: TRBJ1-2; D gene: .
CDR3 DNA: TGTGCCAGCAGTTTGGGCAGGGTTCAGCCCCAGCATTTT; CDR3 protein: CASSLGRVQPQHF; CDR3 length: 13; V gene: TRBV12-3/TRBV12-4; clone size: .; J gene: TRBJ1-5; D gene: .
CDR3 DNA: TGTGCCAGCAGCGAGACAGGTACTAACTATGGCTACACCTTC; CDR3 protein: CASSETGTNYGYTF; CDR3 length: 14; V gene: TRBV9; clone size: once; J gene: TRBJ1-2; D gene: .
CDR3 DNA: TGCGCCAGCAGCCAAGGACTAGCGGGGGGGAGGGATACGCAGTATTTT; CDR3 protein: CASSQGLAGGRDTQYF; CDR3 length: 16; V gene: TRBV4-1; clone size: .; J gene: TRBJ2-3; D gene: TRBD2
CDR3 DNA: TGTGCCAGCAGCCCGCCGGGACTAGCGGGGGGGCCGGGAGATACGCAGTATTTT; CDR3 protein: CASSPPGLAGGPGDTQYF; CDR3 length: 18; V gene: TRBV3-1/TRBV3-2; clone size: .; J gene: TRBJ2-3; D gene: TRBD2
CDR3 DNA: TGCGCCAGCAGTCAACCGACAGGGGGCCGCGAGCAGTACTTC; CDR3 protein: CASSQPTGGREQYF; CDR3 length: 14; V gene: TRBV23-1; clone size: .; J gene: TRBJ2-7; D gene: TRBD1
CDR3 DNA: TGCGCCAGCAGCTTGGGGACAGATAAAGCTTTCTTT; CDR3 protein: CASSLGTDKAFF; CDR3 length: 12; V gene: TRBV5-1; clone size: .; J gene: TRBJ1-1; D gene: .
CDR3 DNA: TGTGCCAGCAGCCAAGACCGGGACAGGGTGATCGGCAACTATGGCTACACCTTC; CDR3 protein: CASSQDRDRVIGNYGYTF; CDR3 length: 18; V gene: TRBV3-1/TRBV3-2; clone size: .; J gene: TRBJ1-2; D gene: TRBD1